This record covers a single TCR beta chain. What it binds is unknown. The data were taken from a study of cytomegalovirus exposure and HLA in healthy donors. Study-level results: Previously analyzed data showed that most TCR beta V segments were productive at a frequency of about 87% or about 30%.

Germline V CDR1 and CDR2: LNHDA, SQIVND (reference sequence). Unmatched junction bases numbered 4, after V lost 5 bases and J lost 9 bases. The CDR3 length is 15 residues. Investigators did not record CMV serostatus for this donor. 13 Jbeta primers and 60 Vbeta primers were used for the PCR. Repertoires were generated with immunoSEQ multiplex PCR, while TCRdb's copy carries only in-frame clones and drops some. There are some 130,000 clones in the sample; around 77% occur only once, and about 4.5% lies in the top ten. The TCR originated in a man aged 25-45 years in good health. The sample comprised PBMCs. The J gene is TRBJ2-1, the V gene TRBV19; 16 bases map to TRBD2. The CDR3 loop is CASSPGLAGGGEQFF. As DNA, the CDR3 is TGTGCCAGTAGTCCGGGACTAGCGGGAGGGGGTGAGCAGTTCTTC. Variable domain in full (rest from reference TRBV19 and TRBJ2-1): DGGITQSPKYLFRKEGQNVTLSCEQNLNHDAMYWYRQDPGQGLRLIYYSQIVNDFQKGDIAEGYSVSREKKESFPLTVTSAQKNPTAFYLCASSPGLAGGGEQFFGPGTRLTVL.